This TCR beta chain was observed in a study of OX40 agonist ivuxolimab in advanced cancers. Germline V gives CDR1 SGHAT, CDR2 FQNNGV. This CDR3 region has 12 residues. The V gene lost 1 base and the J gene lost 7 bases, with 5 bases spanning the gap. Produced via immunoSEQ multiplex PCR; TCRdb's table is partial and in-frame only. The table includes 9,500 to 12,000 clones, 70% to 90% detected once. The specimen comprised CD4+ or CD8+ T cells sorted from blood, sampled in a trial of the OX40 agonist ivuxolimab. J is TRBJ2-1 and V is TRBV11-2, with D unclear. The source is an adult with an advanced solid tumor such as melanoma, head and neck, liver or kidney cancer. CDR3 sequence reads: CASSLVVNEQFF. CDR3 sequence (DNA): TGTGCCAGCAGCTTAGTCGTGAATGAGCAGTTCTTC.